The TCR beta chain described here comes from a study of tumor-infiltrating lymphocytes in primary liver carcinoma. Study-level background: Tumor lesions were T1-T3 N0M0 and spanned about 4 to 10 cm. In every tissue type, samples returned a similar yield of roughly 3.5 to 7.13 million productive TCRbeta reads. Overall study findings and caveats: Compared with tumor region pairs, tumor-adjacent and tumor-blood pairs overlapped less.

With respect to this clonotype: Its target is unknown.

TCR beta cDNA was prepared out of roughly 500 ng total RNA by means of a constant-region primer. ARM-PCR was slightly modified, and three nested multiplex PCR rounds with it gave rise to the TCR beta libraries. Researchers ran the first two PCR rounds for ten to eleven cycles each with TRBV1-TRBV30 forward primers and a C-beta reverse primer. A single record per CDR3 protein comes from TCRdb applying MiXCR to the multiplex PCR reads. The sample records about 37,000 distinct CDR3 sequences, around 75% being singletons. V lost 0 bases to trimming and J lost 0 bases, with 10 bases between them. The germline V gene encodes CDR1 SGHKS and CDR2 YYEKEE (reference sequence). The CDR3 loop spans 15 amino acids. RNA and DNA were co-extracted from approximately 20-30 mg of unsorted bulk tissue. Chronic HBV infection was present, with no prior treatment.

What was sequenced was tumor-adjacent normal liver tissue. The chain couples TRBV5-5 to TRBJ2-7; the D is unclear. This clonotype was obtained from a man aged 35 to 55 with primary liver carcinoma and hepatitis B virus infection. The CDR3 DNA sequence: TGTGCCAGCAGCTTGGGTGCGAAGAGCTCCTACGAGCAGTACTTC. Amino acid sequence: CASSLGAKSSYEQYF. Together with reference TRBV5-5 and TRBJ2-7, the CDR3 gives the full variable domain: DAGVTQSPTHLIKTRGQQVTLRCSPISGHKSVSWYQQVLGQGPQFIFQYYEKEERGRGNFPDRFSARQFPNYSSELNVNALLLGDSALYLCASSLGAKSSYEQYFGPGTRLTVT.